This TCR beta chain was sequenced during a study of blood T cell repertoires in COVID-19. Overall study context: Specimens from acute and convalescent COVID-19 originated in the United States, Italy and Spain. In each case, the material was cDNA or gDNA derived from T cells, B-cell-depleted T cells, or PBMCs.

This clone showed up just once. Losses at the gene ends were 6 bases for V and 7 bases for J; bases not matched to a gene: 8. This CDR3 spans 15 amino acids. CDR1 is MDHEN and CDR2 is SYDVKM in the germline V gene. Source study methods: Amplified reference gene primers provided the basis for estimating nucleated cell counts. Measured with immunoSEQ multiplex PCR; TCRdb has only the in-frame clones, and not every one. That table gives V, J and clone size, and the DNA gave D and trimming. The sample lists approximately 260,000 clones, about 88% occurring once. The clonotype comes from a middle-aged woman who had recovered from COVID-19. This chain joins TRBV28 and TRBJ2-7, with 14 bases that match TRBD2. Sequenced: peripheral blood. The CDR3 loop reads CASSVTSGRAREQYF. The DNA for the CDR3 is TGTGCCAGCAGCGTGACTAGCGGGAGGGCCAGAGAGCAGTACTTC. The full variable domain, its missing parts supplied by reference TRBV28 and TRBJ2-7, is DVKVTQSSRYLVKRTGEKVFLECVQDMDHENMFWYRQDPGLGLRLIYFSYDVKMKEKGDIPEGYSVSREKKERFSLILESASTNQTSMYLCASSVTSGRAREQYFGPGTRLTVT.